Listed below are T cell receptor beta chains from one sample, sequenced in a study of cytomegalovirus exposure and HLA in healthy donors. The repertoire was sequenced with immunoSEQ multiplex PCR; TCRdb's copy has only in-frame clones and lacks some. Of around 150,000 clones in the sample, roughly 83% are singletons; the top ten hold approximately 3.7%. The sequenced material came from PBMCs. Source of these receptors: a human donor in good health. Both conserved end residues are part of each CDR3. A D gene is named only where the DNA matches it firmly. Clone size is not always given. Where it is, it says once, few, many or a class for expanded clones.

>-|TRBJ2-2|-|TRBV11-2
CASSLQTTGELFF
TGTGCCAGCAGCCTACAGACGACCGGGGAGCTGTTTTTT
>-|TRBJ2-2|TRBD2|TRBV7-6
CASSLDRGGTNTNTGELFF
TGTGCCAGCAGCTTAGATCGCGGCGGGACTAACACGAACACCGGGGAGCTGTTTTTT
>-|TRBJ1-3|-|TRBV6-6
CASRGRASGNTIYF
TGTGCCAGCAGGGGCCGCGCATCTGGAAACACCATATATTTT
>-|TRBJ2-7|TRBD2|TRBV27
CASKVTGLAEYEQYF
TGTGCCAGCAAGGTCACGGGGCTAGCGGAATACGAGCAGTACTTC
>few|TRBJ1-2|-|TRBV6-5
CASSYVANYGYTF
TGTGCCAGCAGTTACGTAGCTAACTATGGCTACACCTTC
>-|TRBJ2-2|TRBD2|TRBV5-1
CASSLGPGGTGELFF
TGCGCCAGCAGCTTGGGTCCGGGGGGCACCGGGGAGCTGTTTTTT
>-|TRBJ2-7|-|TRBV28
CASSLEGRSSEQYF
TGTGCCAGCAGTTTAGAGGGTAGATCCTCTGAGCAGTACTTC
>-|TRBJ1-2|TRBD1|TRBV2
CASSEALQDRYYGYTF
TGTGCCAGCAGTGAAGCGCTTCAGGACAGGTACTATGGCTACACCTTC
>-|TRBJ2-7|TRBD2|TRBV6-1
CASSEASGRVESSYEQYF
TGTGCCAGCAGTGAGGCTAGCGGGAGGGTCGAAAGCTCCTACGAGCAGTACTTC
>-|TRBJ2-1|TRBD2|TRBV7-9
CASSYPPIAGAYNEQFF
TGTGCCAGCAGCTACCCCCCTATAGCGGGAGCCTACAATGAGCAGTTCTTC
>-|TRBJ2-1|TRBD2|TRBV28
CASSLLREAGAFNEQFF
TGTGCCAGCAGTTTATTGAGGGAAGCGGGAGCTTTTAATGAGCAGTTCTTC
>-|TRBJ2-3|-|TRBV13
CASSLLRESTDTQYF
TGTGCCAGCAGCTTATTACGGGAGTCCACAGATACGCAGTATTTT
>-|TRBJ2-7|-|TRBV19
CASSISGISYEQYF
TGTGCCAGTAGTATCTCGGGTATTAGCTACGAGCAGTACTTC
>few|TRBJ1-2|-|TRBV7-8
CASSLRSGGSYGYPF
TGTGCCAGCAGCTTAAGGTCGGGAGGGAGCTATGGCTACCCCTTC
>few|TRBJ1-5|-|TRBV7-9
CASSSREGITNQPQHF
TGTGCCAGCAGCTCGAGGGAGGGGATAACAAATCAGCCCCAGCATTTT
>-|TRBJ2-5|-|TRBV5-1
CASSPGTFNQETQYF
TGCGCCAGCAGCCCGGGGACTTTCAATCAAGAGACCCAGTACTTC
>-|TRBJ1-2|-|TRBV7-8
CASSRRPTVPDGYTF
TGTGCCAGCAGCCGACGCCCGACAGTACCAGATGGCTACACCTTC
>-|TRBJ2-6|TRBD2|TRBV2
CASLRMAGGASGANVLTF
TGTGCCAGCCTAAGGATGGCGGGGGGGGCTTCTGGGGCCAACGTCCTGACTTTC
>once|TRBJ2-5|TRBD2|TRBV7-6
CASSLAGEKETQYF
TGTGCCAGCAGCTTGGCGGGGGAAAAAGAGACCCAGTACTTC
>-|TRBJ2-1|-|TRBV19
CASSPTQGGHEQFF
TGTGCCAGTAGCCCCACACAGGGTGGCCATGAGCAGTTCTTC
>-|TRBJ1-1|TRBD1|TRBV11-2
CASSLQGVNTEAFF
TGTGCCAGCAGCTTACAGGGGGTGAACACTGAAGCTTTCTTT
>-|TRBJ2-2|-|TRBV5-1
CASSTGGPGELFF
TGCGCCAGCAGTACCGGGGGGCCCGGGGAGCTGTTTTTT
>-|TRBJ1-1|-|TRBV7-9
CASSLLGDTEAFF
TGTGCCAGCAGCTTGTTAGGGGACACTGAAGCTTTCTTT
>-|TRBJ1-5|-|TRBV6-5
CASSAGSQPQHF
TGTGCCAGCAGTGCAGGGTCTCAGCCCCAGCATTTT
>-|TRBJ2-7|-|TRBV6-1
CASSEGEGEFLYEQYF
TGTGCCAGCAGTGAAGGGGAGGGGGAATTCCTCTACGAGCAGTACTTC
>-|TRBJ1-5|TRBD1|TRBV11-3
CASSLDSGQTSNQPQHF
TGTGCCAGCAGCTTAGATTCGGGACAGACTAGTAATCAGCCCCAGCATTTT
>-|TRBJ2-1|-|TRBV19
CASSTNGGAGEQFF
TGTGCCAGTAGTACAAACGGGGGAGCGGGTGAGCAGTTCTTC
>-|TRBJ2-3|-|TRBV7-2
CASSSGLVTDTQYF
TGTGCCAGCAGCTCAGGGTTAGTCACAGATACGCAGTATTTT
>-|TRBJ2-1|TRBD2|TRBV11-2
CASSLPGGSRRYEQFF
TGTGCCAGCAGCTTACCTGGCGGGAGCAGGAGGTATGAGCAGTTCTTC
>-|TRBJ2-5|TRBD2|TRBV7-2
CASSPTLTSGSVKTQYF
TGTGCCAGCAGTCCTACTCTAACTAGCGGGAGTGTAAAGACCCAGTACTTC
>-|TRBJ1-2|TRBD1|TRBV28
CASSQGQGPLHTF
TGTGCCAGCAGCCAGGGACAGGGACCCTTACACACCTTC
>few|TRBJ2-7|-|TRBV7-2
CASSLVYGEQYF
TGTGCCAGCAGCTTAGTCTACGGCGAGCAGTACTTC
>-|TRBJ2-2|-|TRBV9
CASMPTGISGTGELFF
TGTGCCAGCATGCCCACGGGGATCAGTGGCACCGGGGAGCTGTTTTTT
>-|TRBJ2-7|TRBD1|TRBV6-5
CASSRQGVPGEQYF
TGTGCCAGCAGTCGGCAGGGGGTCCCCGGGGAGCAGTACTTC
>-|TRBJ2-3|TRBD2|TRBV6-1
CASSEMGLAGGKDTQYF
TGTGCCAGCAGTGAAATGGGACTAGCGGGGGGGAAAGATACGCAGTATTTT
>-|TRBJ2-7|TRBD2|TRBV10-1
CASSGSGYYEQYF
TGCGCCAGCTCGGGTAGCGGGTACTACGAGCAGTACTTC
>-|TRBJ2-1|-|TRBV6-5
CASRRGYNEQFF
TGTGCCAGCCGCCGAGGGTACAATGAGCAGTTCTTC
>-|TRBJ2-1|-|TRBV29-1
CSSRQRRNEQFF
TGCAGCTCCCGACAGAGGAGAAATGAGCAGTTCTTC
>-|TRBJ2-3|TRBD2|TRBV7-2
CASSSSNNSGGDTQYF
TGTGCCAGCAGCTCCTCCAATAATTCGGGGGGGGATACGCAGTATTTT
>-|TRBJ2-3|-|TRBV21-1
CASSKASGGAADTQYF
TGTGCCAGCAGCAAAGCTAGCGGGGGGGCCGCAGATACGCAGTATTTT
>-|TRBJ2-7|-|TRBV25-1
CASSSAAGFYEQYF
TGTGCCAGCAGTTCGGCCGCGGGGTTCTACGAGCAGTACTTC
>once|TRBJ2-7|TRBD2|TRBV13
CASSPGLAVGEQYF
TGTGCCAGCAGCCCGGGACTAGCGGTGGGCGAGCAGTACTTC
>-|TRBJ2-1|-|TRBV19
CASSTGEGLVQFF
TGTGCCAGTAGTACGGGAGAAGGTTTAGTGCAGTTCTTC
>-|TRBJ1-1|TRBD1|TRBV5-6
CASSLGQGGVTEAFF
TGTGCCAGCAGCTTGGGACAGGGTGGTGTCACTGAAGCTTTCTTT
>-|TRBJ2-1|TRBD2|TRBV7-2
CASSSHAARTREVNEQFF
TGTGCCAGCAGTTCCCACGCCGCCCGGACTAGAGAGGTCAATGAGCAGTTCTTC
>-|TRBJ2-3|-|TRBV5-4
CASSLAPSEGTDTQYF
TGTGCCAGCAGCTTGGCACCCTCGGAGGGCACAGATACGCAGTATTTT
>-|TRBJ1-1|-|TRBV7-9
CASTSVGGDIYTEAFF
TGTGCCAGCACCAGCGTGGGGGGGGATATCTACACTGAAGCTTTCTTT
>-|TRBJ2-1|TRBD2|TRBV7-9
CAYNPLAGVNEQFF
TGTGCCTACAACCCCCTAGCGGGGGTCAATGAGCAGTTCTTC
>-|TRBJ2-3|-|TRBV7-2
CASSLTAAATDTQYF
TGTGCCAGCAGCTTGACCGCGGCAGCAACAGATACGCAGTATTTT
>-|TRBJ1-5|-|TRBV10-1
CASSEGHSNQPQHF
TGCGCCAGCAGTGAGGGACATAGCAATCAGCCCCAGCATTTT
>-|TRBJ2-7|TRBD1|TRBV2
CASNPARGQVNYEQYF
TGTGCCAGCAACCCCGCAAGGGGACAGGTGAACTACGAGCAGTACTTC
>-|TRBJ2-7|TRBD2|TRBV29-1
CSVSSGTGGYEQYF
TGCAGCGTCTCATCCGGGACGGGGGGCTACGAGCAGTACTTC